This T cell receptor (beta chain) comes out of a study of shared clonotypes between healthy human individuals. Produced via immunoSEQ multiplex PCR; TCRdb's table is partial and in-frame only. The data hold around 1,900,000 clones, with just under 95% observed a single time. This CDR3 is built from 15 residues. The V gene's germline CDR1 is SGDLS and CDR2 YYNGEE. J lost 4 bases, V lost 3 bases, and 7 bases had no gene match. CD45RO-negative, CCR7-selected cells formed the naive CD8 fraction, which excluded terminally differentiated effector memory CD45RA+ cells. The sample consisted of naive CD8+ T cells from PBMCs. This sequence originates from a young man in good health. Some clones in this sample may be carry-over from other donors' samples. The chain combines TRBV9 with TRBJ1-5, with 7 bases fitting TRBD1. This chain's CDR3 is CASSGSGGLNQPQHF. CDR3 nucleotides: TGTGCCAGCAGCGGGTCAGGGGGGCTTAATCAGCCCCAGCATTTT.